The clone carrying this T cell receptor (beta chain) was seen ten or more times. Patients were excluded for uncontrolled infection, other autoimmune disease, pregnancy or lactation. Blood sampling occurred at first hyperthyroidism diagnosis, ahead of any ophthalmopathy symptoms. The authors took PBMCs from roughly 9.5 ml fresh peripheral blood. The CDR3 sequence is 10 residues long. Germline-derived CDR1 and CDR2 are DFQATT and SNEGSKA (reference sequence). The V gene lost 5 bases and the J gene lost 6 bases, with 7 bases spanning the gap. RNA transcripts served as the template for amplifying TCR beta CDR3 regions. Primed by the HTBI set, a first-round RT-PCR was run on the TCR CDR3. TCRdb reprocessed the multiplex PCR reads with MiXCR, giving one entry per CDR3 protein. The profile covers 650,000 to 850,000 distinct CDR3 sequences, with around a sixth appearing a single time and approximately 16% taken by the ten largest.

This specimen belongs to a study of T cells in Graves' hyperthyroidism and ophthalmopathy. The sample was blood. This sequence was found in a woman aged 45-59 years with Graves' hyperthyroidism that later progressed to Graves' ophthalmopathy. V and J are TRBV20-1 and TRBJ1-1; D is unresolved. The CDR3: CSALRPEAFF. In DNA form, the CDR3 reads TGCAGTGCTCTCCGCCCTGAAGCTTTCTTT.